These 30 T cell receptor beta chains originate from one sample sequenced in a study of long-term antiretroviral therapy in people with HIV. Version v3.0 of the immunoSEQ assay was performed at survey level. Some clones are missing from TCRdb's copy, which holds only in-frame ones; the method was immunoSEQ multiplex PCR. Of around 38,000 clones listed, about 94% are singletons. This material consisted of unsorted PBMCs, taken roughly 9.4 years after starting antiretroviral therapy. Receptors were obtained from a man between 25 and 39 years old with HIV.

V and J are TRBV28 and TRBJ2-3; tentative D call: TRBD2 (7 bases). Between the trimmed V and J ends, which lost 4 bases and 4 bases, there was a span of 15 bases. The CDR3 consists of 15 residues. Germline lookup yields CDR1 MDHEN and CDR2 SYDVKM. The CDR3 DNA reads TGTGCCAGCAGTTCAAGGGGGGGGGCCCCAGATACGCAGTATTTT. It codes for CASSSRGGAPDTQYF.

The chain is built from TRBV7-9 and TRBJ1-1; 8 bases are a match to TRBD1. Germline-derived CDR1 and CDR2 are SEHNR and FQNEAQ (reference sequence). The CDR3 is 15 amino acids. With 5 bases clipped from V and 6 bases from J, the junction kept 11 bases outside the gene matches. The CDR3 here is CASSPPGQVPPEAFF. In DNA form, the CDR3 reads TGTGCCAGCAGCCCTCCGGGACAGGTCCCTCCTGAAGCTTTCTTT.

CDR3 residues: CASSQDHRGVWTEAFF. DNA for the CDR3: TGTGCCAGCAGCCAAGACCACAGGGGTGTTTGGACTGAAGCTTTCTTT. This chain links TRBV14 with TRBJ1-1, with TRBD1 identical over 7 bases. J was trimmed by 5 bases and V by 0 bases; bases with no gene match: 9. CDR3 length: 16 residues. Germline V CDR1 and CDR2: SGHDN, FVKESK.

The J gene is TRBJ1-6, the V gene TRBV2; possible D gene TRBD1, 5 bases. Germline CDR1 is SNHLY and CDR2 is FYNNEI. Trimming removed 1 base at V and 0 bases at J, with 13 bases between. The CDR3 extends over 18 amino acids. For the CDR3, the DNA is TGTGCCAGCAGTGAAGACGAGGGACCCCGCTCCTATAATTCACCCCTCCACTTT. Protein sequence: CASSEDEGPRSYNSPLHF.

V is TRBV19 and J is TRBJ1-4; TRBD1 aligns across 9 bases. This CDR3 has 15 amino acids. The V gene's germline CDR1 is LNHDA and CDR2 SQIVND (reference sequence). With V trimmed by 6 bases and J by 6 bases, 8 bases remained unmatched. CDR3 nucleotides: TGTGCCAGTAGCCGGGACAGGGAGGGCGATGAAAAACTGTTTTTT. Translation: CASSRDREGDEKLFF.

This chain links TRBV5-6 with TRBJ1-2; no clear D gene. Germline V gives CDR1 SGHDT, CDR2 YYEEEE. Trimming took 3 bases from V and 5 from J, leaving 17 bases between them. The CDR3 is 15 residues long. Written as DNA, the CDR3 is TGTGCCAGCAGCTCTAGTGGCGTAGGGCCATATGGCTACACCTTC. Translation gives CASSSSGVGPYGYTF. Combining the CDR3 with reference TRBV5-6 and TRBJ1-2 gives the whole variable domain DAGVTQSPTHLIKTRGQQVTLRCSPKSGHDTVSWYQQALGQGPQFIFQYYEEEERQRGNFPDRFSGHQFPNYSSELNVNALLLGDSALYLCASSSSGVGPYGYTFGSGTRLTVV.

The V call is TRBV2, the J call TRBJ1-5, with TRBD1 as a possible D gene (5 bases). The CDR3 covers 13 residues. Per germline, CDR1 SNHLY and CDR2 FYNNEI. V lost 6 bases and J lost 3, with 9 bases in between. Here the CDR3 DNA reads TGTGCCAGCAGGGGGGAGTTCAATCAGCCCCAGCATTTT. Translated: CASRGEFNQPQHF.

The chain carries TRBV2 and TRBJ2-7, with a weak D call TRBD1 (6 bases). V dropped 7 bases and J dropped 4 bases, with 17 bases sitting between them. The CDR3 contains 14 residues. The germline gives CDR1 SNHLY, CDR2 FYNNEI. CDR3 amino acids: CASTLQGTYYEQYF. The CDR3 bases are TGTGCCAGCACCCTACAGGGAACCTATTACGAGCAGTACTTC.

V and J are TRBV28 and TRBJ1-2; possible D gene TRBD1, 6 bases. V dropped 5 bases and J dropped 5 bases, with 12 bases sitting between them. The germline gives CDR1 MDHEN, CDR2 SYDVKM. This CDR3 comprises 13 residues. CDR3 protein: CASSPTTGYGYTF. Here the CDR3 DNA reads TGTGCCAGCAGTCCTACGACAGGTTATGGCTACACCTTC.

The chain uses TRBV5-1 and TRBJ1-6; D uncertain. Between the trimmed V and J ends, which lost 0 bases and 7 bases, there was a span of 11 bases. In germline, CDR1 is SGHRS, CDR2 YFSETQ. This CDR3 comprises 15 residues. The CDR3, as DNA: TGCGCCAGCAGCTTGGATGTGGTTGCGAATTCACCCCTCCACTTT. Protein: CASSLDVVANSPLHF.

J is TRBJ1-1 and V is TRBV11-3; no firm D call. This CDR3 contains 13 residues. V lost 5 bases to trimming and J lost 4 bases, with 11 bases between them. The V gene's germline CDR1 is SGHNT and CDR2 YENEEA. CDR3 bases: TGTGCCAGCAGCCAGACCGGGAGCACTGAAGCTTTCTTT. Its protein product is CASSQTGSTEAFF.

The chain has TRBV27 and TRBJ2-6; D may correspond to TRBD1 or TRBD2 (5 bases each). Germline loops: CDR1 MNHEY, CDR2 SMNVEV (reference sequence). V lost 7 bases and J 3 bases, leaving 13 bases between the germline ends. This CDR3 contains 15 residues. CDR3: CASTNWGIGANVLTF. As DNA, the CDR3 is TGTGCCAGCACCAATTGGGGGATTGGGGCCAACGTCCTGACTTTC.

CDR3 loop: CASSLSFGINTGELFF. In nucleotides, the CDR3 is TGTGCCAGCAGCTTAAGTTTCGGGATTAACACCGGGGAGCTGTTTTTT. The rearrangement uses TRBV11-3 and TRBJ2-2, with D possibly being TRBD2 (5 bases). Germline CDR1 is SGHNT and CDR2 is YENEEA. The length of the CDR3 is 16 residues. V lost 2 bases and J 2 bases, leaving 12 bases between the germline ends.

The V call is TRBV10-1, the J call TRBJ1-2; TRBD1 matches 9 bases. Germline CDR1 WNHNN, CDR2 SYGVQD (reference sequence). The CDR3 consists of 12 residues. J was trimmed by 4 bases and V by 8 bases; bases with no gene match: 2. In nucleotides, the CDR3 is TGCGCCAGCGGACAGGGGCCCTATGGCTACACCTTC. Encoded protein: CASGQGPYGYTF.

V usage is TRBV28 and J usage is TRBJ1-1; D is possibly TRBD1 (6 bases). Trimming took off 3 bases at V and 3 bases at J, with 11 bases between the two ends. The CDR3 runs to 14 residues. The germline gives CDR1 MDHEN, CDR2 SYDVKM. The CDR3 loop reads CASSFRGKHTEAFF. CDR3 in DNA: TGTGCCAGCAGTTTCAGGGGAAAACACACTGAAGCTTTCTTT.

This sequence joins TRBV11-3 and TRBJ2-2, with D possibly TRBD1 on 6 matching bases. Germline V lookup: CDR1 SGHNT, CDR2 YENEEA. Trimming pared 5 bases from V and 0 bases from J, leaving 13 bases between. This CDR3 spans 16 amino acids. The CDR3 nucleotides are TGTGCCAGCAGCCCCGGACAGCCTACGAACACCGGGGAGCTGTTTTTT. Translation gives CASSPGQPTNTGELFF.

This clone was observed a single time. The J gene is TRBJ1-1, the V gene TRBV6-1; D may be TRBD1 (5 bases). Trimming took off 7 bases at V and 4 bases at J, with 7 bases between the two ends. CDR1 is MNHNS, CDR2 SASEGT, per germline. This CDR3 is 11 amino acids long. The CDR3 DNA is TGTGCCAGCATCGGGGGCACTGAAGCTTTCTTT. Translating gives CASIGGTEAFF.

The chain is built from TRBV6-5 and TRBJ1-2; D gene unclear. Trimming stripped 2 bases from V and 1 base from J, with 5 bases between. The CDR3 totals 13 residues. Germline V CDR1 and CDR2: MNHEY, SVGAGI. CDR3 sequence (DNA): TGTGCCAGCAGTTACGCGGATAACTATGGCTACACCTTC. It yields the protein CASSYADNYGYTF.

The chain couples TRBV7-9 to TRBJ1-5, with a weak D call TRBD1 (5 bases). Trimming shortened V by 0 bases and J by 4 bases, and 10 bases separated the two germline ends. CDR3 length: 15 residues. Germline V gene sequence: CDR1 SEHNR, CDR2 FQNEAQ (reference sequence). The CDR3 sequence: CASSLAGGGNQPQHF. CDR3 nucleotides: TGTGCCAGCAGCTTAGCGGGGGGAGGGAATCAGCCCCAGCATTTT.

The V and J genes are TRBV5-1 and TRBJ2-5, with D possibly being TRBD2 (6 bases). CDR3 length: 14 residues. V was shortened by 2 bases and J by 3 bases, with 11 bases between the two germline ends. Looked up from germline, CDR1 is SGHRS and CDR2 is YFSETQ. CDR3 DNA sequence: TGCGCCAGCAGCTTTAGGGGACTTAAAGAGACCCAGTACTTC. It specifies CASSFRGLKETQYF.

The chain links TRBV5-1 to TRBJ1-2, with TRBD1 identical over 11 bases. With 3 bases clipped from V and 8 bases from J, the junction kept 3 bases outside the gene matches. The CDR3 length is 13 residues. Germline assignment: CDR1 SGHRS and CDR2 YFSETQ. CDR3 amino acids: CASSWTGGRGYTF. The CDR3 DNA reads TGCGCCAGCAGCTGGACAGGGGGCCGGGGCTACACCTTC.

CDR3 nucleotide sequence: TGTGCCAGCAGCTTTCAGGGGGCAGACACTGAAGCTTTCTTT. It specifies CASSFQGADTEAFF. J is TRBJ1-1 and V is TRBV7-9; 8 nucleotides match TRBD1. Germline-derived CDR1 and CDR2 are SEHNR and FQNEAQ (reference sequence). The V segment lost 3 bases and the J segment 3 bases; nucleotides outside the gene matches: 3. The CDR3 is made up of 14 amino acids.

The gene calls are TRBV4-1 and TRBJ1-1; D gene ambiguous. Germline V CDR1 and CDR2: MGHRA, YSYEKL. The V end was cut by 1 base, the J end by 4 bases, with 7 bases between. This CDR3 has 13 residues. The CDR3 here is CASSQGGSTEAFF. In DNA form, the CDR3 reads TGCGCCAGCAGCCAAGGGGGTAGCACTGAAGCTTTCTTT.

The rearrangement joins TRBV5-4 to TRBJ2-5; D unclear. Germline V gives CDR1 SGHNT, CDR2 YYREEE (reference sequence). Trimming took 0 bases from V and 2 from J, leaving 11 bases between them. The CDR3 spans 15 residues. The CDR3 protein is CASSLATGVQETQYF. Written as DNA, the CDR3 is TGTGCCAGCAGCTTGGCCACTGGGGTACAAGAGACCCAGTACTTC.

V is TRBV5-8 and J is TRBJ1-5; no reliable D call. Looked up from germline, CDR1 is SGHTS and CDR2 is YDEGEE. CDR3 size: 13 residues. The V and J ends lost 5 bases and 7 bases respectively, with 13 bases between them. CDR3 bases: TGTGCCAGCAGTCTCACCGAATTGCAGCCCCAGCATTTT. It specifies CASSLTELQPQHF.

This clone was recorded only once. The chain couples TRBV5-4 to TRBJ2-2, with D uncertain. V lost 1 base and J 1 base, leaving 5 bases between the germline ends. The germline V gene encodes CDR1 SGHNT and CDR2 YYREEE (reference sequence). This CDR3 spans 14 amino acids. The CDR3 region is CASSLTQNTGELFF. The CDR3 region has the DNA TGTGCCAGCAGCTTGACGCAGAACACCGGGGAGCTGTTTTTT.

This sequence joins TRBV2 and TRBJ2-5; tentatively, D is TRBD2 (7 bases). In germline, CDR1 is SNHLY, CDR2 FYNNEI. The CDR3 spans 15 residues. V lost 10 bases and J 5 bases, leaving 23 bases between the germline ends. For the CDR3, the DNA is TGTGCCACCACTGGGGGCCCGGGGGAGGGCGAGACCCAGTACTTC. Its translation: CATTGGPGEGETQYF. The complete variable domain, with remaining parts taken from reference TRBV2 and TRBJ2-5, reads EPEVTQTPSHQVTQMGQEVILRCVPISNHLYFYWYRQILGQKVEFLVSFYNNEISEKSEIFDDQFSVERPDGSNFTLKIRSTKLEDSAMYFCATTGGPGEGETQYFGPGTRLLVL.

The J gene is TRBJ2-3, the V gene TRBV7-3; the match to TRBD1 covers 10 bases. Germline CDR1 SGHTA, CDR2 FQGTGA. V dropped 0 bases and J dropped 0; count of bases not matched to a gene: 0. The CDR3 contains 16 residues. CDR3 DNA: TGTGCCAGCAGCTTAACGACAGGGGGCAGCACAGATACGCAGTATTTT. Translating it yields CASSLTTGGSTDTQYF.

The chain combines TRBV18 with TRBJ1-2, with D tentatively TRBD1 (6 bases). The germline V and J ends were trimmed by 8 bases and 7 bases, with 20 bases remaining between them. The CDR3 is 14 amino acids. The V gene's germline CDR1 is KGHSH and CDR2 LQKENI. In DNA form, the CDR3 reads TGTGCCAGCACGCCGGGGGGCGCGAATTTTGGCTACACCTTC. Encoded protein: CASTPGGANFGYTF.

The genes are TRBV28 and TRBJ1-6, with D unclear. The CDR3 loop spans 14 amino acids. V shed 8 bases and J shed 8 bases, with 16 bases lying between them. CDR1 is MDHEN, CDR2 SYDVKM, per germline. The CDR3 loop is CASGIAGNYSPLHF. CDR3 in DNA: TGTGCCAGCGGAATTGCGGGGAATTATTCACCCCTCCACTTT.